One T cell receptor (beta chain) is described in this entry. This entry is derived from a study of T cell responses to AZD1222 COVID-19 vaccine. V lost 0 bases, J lost 7 bases, and 7 bases lay in between. The CDR3 is 13 amino acids. Germline CDR1 reads SGHDT; CDR2 reads YYEEEE. Assay used: immunoSEQ multiplex PCR; TCRdb lists only in-frame clones, some missing. This sample carries about 130,000 clones, 85% to 90% of them seen once, and the ten largest clones take approximately 20%. The sequence was obtained from an adult in good health. The J gene is TRBJ1-4, the V gene TRBV5-6; no clear D gene. Sequences were derived from peripheral blood, sampled on day 0 of AZD1222 vaccination. CDR3 in DNA: TGTGCCAGCAGCTTGGAAAGGGCTGAAAAACTGTTTTTT. Protein sequence: CASSLERAEKLFF.